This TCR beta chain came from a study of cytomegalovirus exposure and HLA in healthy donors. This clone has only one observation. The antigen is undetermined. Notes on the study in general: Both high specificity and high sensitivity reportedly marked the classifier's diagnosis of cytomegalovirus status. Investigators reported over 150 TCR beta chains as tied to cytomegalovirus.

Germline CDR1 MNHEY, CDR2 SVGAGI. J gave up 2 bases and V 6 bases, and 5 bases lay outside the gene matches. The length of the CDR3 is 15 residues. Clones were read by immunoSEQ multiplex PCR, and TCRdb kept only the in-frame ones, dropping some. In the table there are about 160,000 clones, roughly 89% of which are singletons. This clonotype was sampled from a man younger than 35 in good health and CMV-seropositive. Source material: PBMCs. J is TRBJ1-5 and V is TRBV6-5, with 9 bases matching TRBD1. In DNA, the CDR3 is TGTGCCAGCAGGGCAGGGACAGGGCGCAATCAGCCCCAGCATTTT. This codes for CASRAGTGRNQPQHF.